These T cell receptor beta chains were read from a single sample in a study of blood T cells in healthy people across ages. TCRdb used MiXCR to reprocess the 5' RACE reads, holding one entry per CDR3 protein. The sample includes roughly 1,700,000 distinct CDR3 sequences, 25% to 30% seen only once; the top ten take 7.7%. The sequenced sample was blood. The source of these receptors is a woman in her 30s in good health. Each CDR3 is given with its conserved first and last residue. Fields, in order: J gene, D gene, V gene, clone size, CDR3 protein, CDR3 DNA. The D gene is left open where the match is weak. Clone size appears in some rows only: once, few, many, or a class for an expanded clone.

j_gene: TRBJ2-2
d_gene: NA
v_gene: TRBV20-1
abundance: NA
CDR3aa: CSASVGAGTGELFF
CDR3nt: TGCAGTGCTAGTGTGGGGGCCGGCACCGGGGAGCTGTTTTTT

j_gene: TRBJ2-6
d_gene: TRBD1
v_gene: TRBV27
abundance: few
CDR3aa: CVSSPYRGSGANVLTF
CDR3nt: TGTGTCAGCAGTCCATACAGGGGCTCTGGGGCCAACGTCCTGACTTTC

j_gene: TRBJ2-5
d_gene: NA
v_gene: TRBV12-3/TRBV12-4
abundance: NA
CDR3aa: CASRLGGNQETQYF
CDR3nt: TGTGCCAGCAGATTAGGTGGCAACCAAGAGACCCAGTACTTC

j_gene: TRBJ1-1
d_gene: NA
v_gene: TRBV12-3/TRBV12-4
abundance: many
CDR3aa: CASRGRRMNTEAFF
CDR3nt: TGTGCCAGCCGGGGACGGAGAATGAACACTGAAGCTTTCTTT

j_gene: TRBJ2-5
d_gene: NA
v_gene: TRBV21-1
abundance: NA
CDR3aa: CASSDDRGALETQYF
CDR3nt: TGTGCCAGCAGCGACGACCGGGGGGCGTTAGAGACCCAGTACTTC

j_gene: TRBJ2-7
d_gene: NA
v_gene: TRBV7-2
abundance: NA
CDR3aa: CASSRDHTYEQYF
CDR3nt: TGTGCCAGCAGCCGGGACCACACCTACGAGCAGTACTTC

j_gene: TRBJ1-2
d_gene: NA
v_gene: TRBV6-5
abundance: many
CDR3aa: CASSRQVQQDGYTF
CDR3nt: TGTGCCAGCAGCCGACAGGTACAGCAAGACGGCTACACCTTC

j_gene: TRBJ2-2
d_gene: NA
v_gene: TRBV27
abundance: once
CDR3aa: CASSFELDANTGERFF
CDR3nt: TGTGCCAGCAGTTTTGAGCTGGACGCGAACACCGGGGAGCGGTTTTTT

j_gene: TRBJ2-6
d_gene: TRBD1
v_gene: TRBV5-1
abundance: many
CDR3aa: CASSSARDSETLSGANVLTF
CDR3nt: TGCGCCAGCAGCTCGGCCCGGGACAGCGAAACCCTCTCTGGGGCCAACGTCCTGACTTTC

j_gene: TRBJ1-1
d_gene: NA
v_gene: TRBV12-3/TRBV12-4
abundance: NA
CDR3aa: CASSKERGSEAFF
CDR3nt: TGTGCCAGCAGTAAGGAGAGGGGGTCTGAAGCTTTCTTT

j_gene: TRBJ2-5
d_gene: NA
v_gene: TRBV6-4
abundance: NA
CDR3aa: CARGPSQETQYF
CDR3nt: TGTGCCAGAGGGCCATCCCAAGAGACCCAGTACTTC

j_gene: TRBJ1-2
d_gene: TRBD1
v_gene: TRBV6-5
abundance: NA
CDR3aa: CASSLLGTGDNYGYTF
CDR3nt: TGTGCCAGCAGTTTGCTCGGGACAGGGGATAACTATGGCTACACCTTC

j_gene: TRBJ2-2
d_gene: NA
v_gene: TRBV12-3/TRBV12-4
abundance: few
CDR3aa: CASGPRGTNTGELFF
CDR3nt: TGTGCCAGCGGCCCCCGGGGAACGAACACCGGGGAGCTGTTTTTT

j_gene: TRBJ1-5
d_gene: NA
v_gene: TRBV20-1
abundance: few
CDR3aa: CSARDLDQPQHF
CDR3nt: TGCAGTGCTAGAGATCTCGATCAGCCCCAGCATTTT

j_gene: TRBJ2-1
d_gene: TRBD2
v_gene: TRBV9
abundance: NA
CDR3aa: CASSVGQRGASYNEQFF
CDR3nt: TGTGCCAGCAGCGTAGGGCAGCGGGGGGCCAGCTACAATGAGCAGTTCTTC

j_gene: TRBJ1-4
d_gene: NA
v_gene: TRBV20-1
abundance: NA
CDR3aa: CSARGKGNEKLFF
CDR3nt: TGCAGTGCTAGGGGGAAGGGGAATGAAAAACTGTTTTTT

j_gene: TRBJ2-7
d_gene: TRBD2
v_gene: TRBV15
abundance: NA
CDR3aa: CATSEEREGRSEQYF
CDR3nt: TGTGCCACCAGTGAGGAGCGGGAGGGCCGAAGCGAGCAGTACTTC

j_gene: TRBJ2-7
d_gene: NA
v_gene: TRBV3-1
abundance: NA
CDR3aa: CASSRSLCEQYF
CDR3nt: TGTGCCAGCAGCCGCTCCCTCTGCGAGCAGTACTTC

j_gene: TRBJ2-7
d_gene: NA
v_gene: TRBV20-1
abundance: NA
CDR3aa: CSARETRDYEQYF
CDR3nt: TGCAGTGCTAGAGAGACTCGGGATTACGAGCAGTACTTC

j_gene: TRBJ2-3
d_gene: TRBD1
v_gene: TRBV6-7
abundance: NA
CDR3aa: CASSYSGQIYAQYF
CDR3nt: TGTGCCAGCAGTTACTCGGGACAGATTTATGCGCAGTATTTT

j_gene: TRBJ2-1
d_gene: NA
v_gene: TRBV24-1
abundance: NA
CDR3aa: CATARGPYNEQFF
CDR3nt: TGTGCCACCGCCCGGGGGCCGTACAATGAGCAGTTCTTC

j_gene: TRBJ2-5
d_gene: NA
v_gene: TRBV9
abundance: many
CDR3aa: CASSVGPPGQETQYF
CDR3nt: TGTGCCAGCAGCGTAGGCCCCCCCGGACAAGAGACCCAGTACTTC

j_gene: TRBJ1-4
d_gene: NA
v_gene: TRBV5-5
abundance: NA
CDR3aa: CASSFQQGDEKLFF
CDR3nt: TGTGCCAGCAGCTTTCAACAGGGAGACGAAAAACTGTTTTTT

j_gene: TRBJ2-2
d_gene: NA
v_gene: TRBV14
abundance: NA
CDR3aa: CASSQVTGNTGELFF
CDR3nt: TGTGCCAGCAGCCAAGTGACGGGGAACACCGGGGAGCTGTTTTTT

j_gene: TRBJ2-7
d_gene: TRBD1
v_gene: TRBV4-1
abundance: many
CDR3aa: CASSRGSGTGGDEQYF
CDR3nt: TGCGCCAGCAGCCGAGGATCCGGGACAGGGGGAGACGAGCAGTACTTC

j_gene: TRBJ1-6
d_gene: NA
v_gene: TRBV5-1
abundance: few
CDR3aa: CASSPEAPSPLHF
CDR3nt: TGCGCCAGCAGCCCAGAGGCGCCTTCACCCCTCCACTTT